This T cell receptor beta chain originates from a study of Ad26.COV2.S vaccination and SARS-CoV-2 variants. Across the study: Doses of Ad26.COV2.S were injected into muscle once or twice, 56 days apart.

The sample's treatment: roughly 20 received Ad26.COV2.S at low or high dose, single or two shots; about five received placebo; per-sample allocation not given. Material that was analyzed had been drawn on day 63 after the first vaccine or placebo injection. Expressing Wuhan-strain SARS-CoV-2 spike, an Ad26 vector served as the vaccine. Findings and limits, study-wide: Using TCR breadth and depth analyses may have led to underestimated total T cell responses.

The protocol was immunoSEQ multiplex PCR, while the TCRdb copy is restricted to in-frame clones and leaves out a portion. Of approximately 280,000 clones detected, around 87% appear once; the ten largest clones hold approximately 3.4%. As concerns this clone: What it recognizes is unknown.

Trimming removed 2 bases at V and 2 bases at J, with 13 bases between. The CDR3 contains 15 residues. Germline CDR1 and CDR2: MNHEY and SMNVEV (reference sequence). The sequencing here drew on peripheral blood, taken in a trial of Ad26.COV2.S vaccine versus placebo. The chain joins TRBV27 to TRBJ2-7; tentatively, D is TRBD2 (6 bases). The TCR comes from a person aged 18-65 years who received the Ad26.COV2.S COVID-19 vaccine or a placebo. Here the CDR3 reads CASSLGREVTYEQYF. The CDR3 coding sequence is TGTGCCAGCAGTTTAGGGCGGGAAGTCACCTACGAGCAGTACTTC.